The 20 T cell receptor beta chains in this list originate from one sample, sequenced in a study of low-dose radiotherapy and immunotherapy resistance in tumors. Both TCRalpha and TCRbeta chains were reverse transcribed with V-gene-specific primers. TCR amplification involved about 18 PCR cycles with a constant-region primer and V-primer adapter. TCRdb passed the reads through MiXCR, listing each CDR3 protein once. The data contain about 7,300 distinct CDR3 sequences, roughly 57% of them singletons. All receptors derive from a human donor with advanced metastatic prostate, ovarian, gallbladder or colorectal cancer (not recorded which). This table probably holds off-target reads from a library built for another chain.

In its sample, this clonotype was seen a few times. The J gene is TRBJ2-2, the V gene TRBV5-5; TRBD1 matches at 8 bases. This CDR3 is 15 amino acids long. V lost 0 bases and J lost 7; bases outside the gene matches: 5. Germline V CDR1 and CDR2: SGHKS, YYEKEE (reference sequence). Written as DNA, the CDR3 is TGTGCCAGCAGCTTGGGGGACAGGCCTCACGGGGAGCTGTTTTTT. The encoded protein is CASSLGDRPHGELFF.

This rearrangement joins TRBV6-2 or TRBV6-3 to TRBJ1-1; weak D call: TRBD1 (6 bases). There are 13 residues in the CDR3. Germline lookup yields CDR1 MNHEY and CDR2 SVGEGT. Trimming took 5 bases from V and 3 from J, leaving 10 bases between them. CDR3 nucleotides: TGTGCCAGCAGTAACAGGGTTGACACTGAAGCTTTCTTT. Translating gives CASSNRVDTEAFF.

This clonotype ranks as medium-sized (0.01 to 0.1%). The rearrangement joins TRBV2 to TRBJ2-7; D is perhaps TRBD2 (5 bases). Between the trimmed V and J ends, which lost 5 bases and 7 bases, there was a span of 15 bases. CDR1 is SNHLY, CDR2 FYNNEI, per germline. The CDR3 covers 13 residues. The CDR3 nucleotides are TGTGCCAGCAGTACCCGTATCTCGGGGGAGCAGTACTTC. Residues: CASSTRISGEQYF.

The chain uses TRBV11-2 and TRBJ2-2; the match to TRBD1 covers 7 bases. The CDR3 is 16 amino acids. The J segment lost 7 bases and the V segment lost 6 bases, leaving 14 bases of the junction unmatched. Germline CDR1 and CDR2: SGHAT and FQNNGV. CDR3 amino acids: CASRRRSGTVSGELFF. The DNA of the CDR3 is TGTGCCAGCAGGAGGAGATCCGGGACAGTCAGCGGGGAGCTGTTTTTT. Looking up the rest from reference TRBV11-2 and TRBJ2-2 gives the full variable domain: EAGVAQSPRYKIIEKRQSVAFWCNPISGHATLYWYQQILGQGPKLLIQFQNNGVVDDSQLPKDRFSAERLKGVDSTLKIQPAKLEDSAVYLCASRRRSGTVSGELFFGEGSRLTVL.

The chain couples TRBV29-1 to TRBJ2-3, with D possibly TRBD1 on 5 matching bases. V lost 5 bases to trimming and J lost 4 bases, with 16 bases between them. The germline V gene encodes CDR1 SQVTM and CDR2 ANQGSEA. The CDR3 is 14 residues long. The CDR3 sequence is CSVSSGRASDTQYF. The CDR3 DNA reads as TGCAGCGTTTCATCAGGGCGAGCTTCAGATACGCAGTATTTT.

The rearrangement links TRBV20-1 to TRBJ2-1; TRBD2 matches at 14 bases. This CDR3 comprises 19 residues. Germline V lookup: CDR1 DFQATT, CDR2 SNEGSKA (reference sequence). V lost 0 bases, J lost 8 bases, and 15 bases stayed unmatched. The CDR3 nucleotides are TGCAGTGCTAGAGATTGGGGAGGGACTAGCGGGAGATCCCCCCATGAGCAGTTCTTC. Its translation is CSARDWGGTSGRSPHEQFF.

The rearrangement uses TRBV7-9 and TRBJ2-7; 7 nucleotides match TRBD1. Germline V gene sequence: CDR1 SEHNR, CDR2 FQNEAQ (reference sequence). V dropped 5 bases and J dropped 5; count of bases not matched to a gene: 9. This CDR3 spans 14 amino acids. CDR3 in DNA: TGTGCCAGCAGCCGCGACACAGGGGCCCACGAGCAGTACTTC. Translated, it gives CASSRDTGAHEQYF. The complete variable domain, with remaining parts taken from reference TRBV7-9 and TRBJ2-7, reads DTGVSQNPRHKITKRGQNVTFRCDPISEHNRLYWYRQTLGQGPEFLTYFQNEAQLEKSRLLSDRFSAERPKGSFSTLEIQRTEQGDSAMYLCASSRDTGAHEQYFGPGTRLTVT.

This clonotype has just a few counts. The J gene is TRBJ1-5, the V gene TRBV5-6; a weak D match, TRBD1 (6 bases). Trimming cost V 1 base and J 7 bases, with 15 bases left between them. The CDR3 length is 15 residues. Germline lookup yields CDR1 SGHDT and CDR2 YYEEEE. CDR3 loop: CASSLRQGRGQPQHF. In DNA form, the CDR3 reads TGTGCCAGCAGCTTGAGGCAGGGGAGAGGGCAGCCCCAGCATTTT.

This clonotype was observed a few times. This chain uses TRBV12-3 or TRBV12-4 with TRBJ2-1; D might be TRBD2 (5 bases). V lost 7 bases and J 3 bases, leaving 10 bases between the germline ends. CDR3 size: 13 residues. CDR3 amino acids: CASTSGFYNEQFF. For the CDR3, the DNA is TGTGCCAGCACGTCGGGGTTCTACAATGAGCAGTTCTTC.

V is TRBV14 and J is TRBJ1-1; D remains ambiguous. The V gene lost 0 bases and the J gene lost 0 bases, with 8 bases spanning the gap. This CDR3 has 15 amino acids. Germline CDR1 SGHDN, CDR2 FVKESK. CDR3 in amino acids: CASSQDVGVNTEAFF. The CDR3 bases are TGTGCCAGCAGCCAAGACGTGGGAGTGAACACTGAAGCTTTCTTT.

The J gene is TRBJ2-3, the V gene TRBV20-1; tentatively, D is TRBD2 (6 bases). V lost 5 bases and J lost 0, with 12 bases in between. In germline, CDR1 is DFQATT, CDR2 SNEGSKA (reference sequence). The CDR3 is made up of 14 amino acids. The CDR3 DNA sequence: TGCAGTGCTCCTTTGAGCGGGAGCACAGATACGCAGTATTTT. This gives the protein CSAPLSGSTDTQYF.

Remarks on this clonotype: A junction end diverges from the germline sequence, so it may reflect a read error. The chain employs TRBV5-3 and TRBJ1-2; D gene unclear. TRBV5-3 is given ORF status, its function remaining uncertain. The CDR3 contains 12 residues. CDR3 region: CASSLDGYGYTF. CDR3 DNA sequence: TGTGCCAGCAGCTTGGACGGCTATGGCTACACCTTC.

The CDR3: CASSEIYSSYNSPLHF. Written as DNA, the CDR3 is TGTGCCAGCAGTGAAATTTACAGCTCCTATAATTCACCCCTCCACTTT. The gene calls are TRBV6-2 or TRBV6-3 and TRBJ1-6; D not resolved. From germline, CDR1 is MNHEY and CDR2 SVGEGT. V was trimmed by 5 bases and J by 0 bases, leaving 11 bases between them. CDR3 size: 16 residues.

The rearrangement links TRBV6-2 or TRBV6-3 to TRBJ2-7, with 12 bases that match TRBD2. V lost 3 bases, J lost 1 base, and 4 bases stayed unmatched. From germline, CDR1 is MNHEY and CDR2 SVGEGT. This CDR3 is built from 16 residues. The CDR3 nucleotides read TGTGCCAGCAGTTATACGACTAGCGGGAGATCCTACGAGCAGTACTTC. This translates into CASSYTTSGRSYEQYF.

This rearrangement joins TRBV19 to TRBJ1-5, with 7 positions matching TRBD1. The CDR3 contains 14 residues. CDR1 LNHDA and CDR2 SQIVND come from the germline V gene (reference sequence). V lost 7 bases to trimming and J lost 6 bases; unmatched junction nucleotides: 9. The CDR3 coding sequence is TGTGCCAGTACATTCGGACAGGTCGGTCAGCCCCAGCATTTT. It yields the protein CASTFGQVGQPQHF.

The sample holds one count of this clonotype. The gene calls are TRBV23-1 and TRBJ2-2; D not resolved. TRBV23-1 is treated as an ORF (open reading frame) with a function not yet certain. The CDR3 extends over 10 amino acids. Trimming pared 6 bases from V and 10 bases from J, leaving 6 bases between. CDR3 DNA sequence: TGCGCCAGCAGGGACCCGGAGCTGTTTTTT. It is translated as CASRDPELFF.

This clonotype was observed a few times. The chain recombines TRBV5-1 with TRBJ2-1; no reliable D call. Germline CDR1 and CDR2: SGHRS and YFSETQ. CDR3 length: 14 residues. The V gene lost 0 bases and the J gene lost 6 bases, with 10 bases spanning the gap. The chain's CDR3 is CASSLGHPINEQFF. The CDR3 DNA follows: TGCGCCAGCAGCTTGGGACACCCGATCAATGAGCAGTTCTTC.

The chain recombines TRBV7-9 with TRBJ2-4; 11 bases map to TRBD1. CDR3 size: 18 residues. V was pared by 5 bases and J by 1 base, with 10 bases of the junction left unmatched. The V gene's germline CDR1 is SEHNR and CDR2 FQNEAQ (reference sequence). The CDR3 DNA reads TGTGCCAGCAGCCCCCGCCTTGGACAGGGGGCGGCCAAAAACATTCAGTACTTC. This gives the protein CASSPRLGQGAAKNIQYF.

The V gene is TRBV6-1, the J gene TRBJ2-1; 9 bases agree with TRBD2. V lost 6 bases, J lost 0 bases, and 6 bases stayed unmatched. CDR1 is MNHNS and CDR2 is SASEGT in the germline V gene. The CDR3 is made up of 16 amino acids. The chain's CDR3 is CASRWTSASSYNEQFF. The CDR3 region has the DNA TGTGCCAGCAGGTGGACTAGCGCCAGCTCCTACAATGAGCAGTTCTTC.

The CDR3 DNA reads TGTGCCATCAGCCTTGGAGGGCCAAATCAGCCCCAGCATTTT. It specifies CAISLGGPNQPQHF. The V call is TRBV10-3, the J call TRBJ1-5; D is unresolved. The CDR3 sequence is 14 residues long. Germline V lookup: CDR1 ENHRY, CDR2 SYGVKD. V lost 6 bases, J lost 4 bases, and 13 bases lay in between.